This record looks at one T cell receptor (beta chain) sequence and its context. Its antigen remains undetermined. No quality values exist for individual bases; no much larger clone is one base distant. In the prospective study, participants were roughly 18 to 100 years old, resided in fewer than 25 geographic areas of the United States, and were enrolled through a virtual design. In the prospective study, cohorts were assigned on the basis of participant-reported clinical history obtained from a screening survey and a study questionnaire. Exposed participants had been in contact, within 2 weeks of entering the study, with a person who had a PCR-confirmed or clinician-diagnosed case of COVID-19. Mobile phlebotomists in the prospective study collected whole blood, serum and a nasopharyngeal or oropharyngeal swab from every participant. Over a roughly 2-month period, participants in the prospective study had the option of providing additional blood draws and questionnaires. Before DNA extraction, prospective study blood samples were shipped either frozen or at room temperature.

V and J are truncated by 4 bases and 7 bases respectively, leaving an intervening sequence of 13 bases. CDR1 SGHDN and CDR2 FVKESK were looked up in the germline V gene. From the cysteine up to the phenylalanine, the CDR3 has a length of 13 residues. The read is trimmed to its CDR3 DNA, 39 bases read in frame from base 1. This sample is part of a study of blood T cell repertoires in COVID-19 (dated by TCRdb to the early 2020s). In the study overall: The collaborator samples originated in the United States, Italy and Spain and spanned the acute and convalescent phases of COVID-19. The prospective study material was composed of cDNA or gDNA derived from T cells, B-cell-depleted T cells, or PBMCs. Deeply sampled blood TCRbeta repertoires from subjects exposed to, actively infected with, or recovered from COVID-19 were included in the dataset. Where available, HLA class I and class II types were obtained from metadata supplied by the sample provider rather than from assay-based typing. Samples were obtained from the ongoing ImmuneRACE study (first 160 participants) and from over 1,000 subjects provided by 6 global collaborators. The repertoires were made available in a free public database intended to serve as a resource for research on the immune response to SARS-CoV-2. The sample metadata nearly always contained a de-identified subject ID, COVID-19 status, age in years and sex. What the work shows at the level of the full study, not this receptor alone: The amount of clinical and demographic metadata varied by source and participant and was provided uncurated.

The immunoSEQ Assay, a bias-controlled multiplex PCR, was used to amplify TCRbeta CDR3 regions from genomic DNA. The paper's processing steps were these. Within the assay, amplification of reference gene primers was used to estimate how many nucleated cells each sample contained. To quantify the absolute abundance of each unique TCRbeta CDR3 rearrangement, sequence reads were collapsed and filtered. For each sample, productive Simpson clonality was calculated as the square root of Simpson's diversity index across productive rearrangements. TCRdb re-hosts the immuneACCESS table, in-frame sequences only. Its copies lack some clones; in the studies checked, an unresolved V gene accounts for under half of them, and the cause for the rest is not known. D and trimming come from the DNA, and the V and J calls and clone size come from that table. The sample records 350,000 or so clones, about nine tenths of which are singletons. The top ten clonotypes cover about 0.94% of the sample.

This clonotype originated in a woman aged 25 to 39 who had been exposed to COVID-19. Source material: PBMCs or T cells enriched from blood (not recorded which). The receptor chain draws on TRBV14 and TRBJ1-1; TRBD1 is perhaps the D gene, given 5 matching bases. The DNA reads as follows: TGTGCCAGCAGCCCCCTTGGGGGGTATGAAGCTTTCTTT. Protein translation: CASSPLGGYEAFF. This CDR3, with the reference TRBV14 and TRBJ1-1 proteins standing in past its ends, gives the full variable domain EAGVTQFPSHSVIEKGQTVTLRCDPISGHDNLYWYRRVMGKEIKFLLHFVKESKQDESGMPNNRFLAERTGGTYSTLKVQPAELEDSGVYFCASSPLGGYEAFFGQGTRLTVV.